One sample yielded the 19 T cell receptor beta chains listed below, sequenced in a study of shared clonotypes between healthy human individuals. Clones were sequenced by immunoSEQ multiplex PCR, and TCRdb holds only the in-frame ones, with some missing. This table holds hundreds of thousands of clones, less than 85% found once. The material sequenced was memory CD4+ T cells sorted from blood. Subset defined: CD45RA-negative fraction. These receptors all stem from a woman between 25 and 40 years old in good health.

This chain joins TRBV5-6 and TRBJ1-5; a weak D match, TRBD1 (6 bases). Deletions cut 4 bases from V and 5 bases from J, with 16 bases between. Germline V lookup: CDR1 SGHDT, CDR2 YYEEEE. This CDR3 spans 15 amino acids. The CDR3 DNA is TGTGCCAGCAGCCTACTGGACAGTCCCGATCAGCCCCAGCATTTT. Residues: CASSLLDSPDQPQHF. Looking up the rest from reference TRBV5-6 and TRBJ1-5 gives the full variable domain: DAGVTQSPTHLIKTRGQQVTLRCSPKSGHDTVSWYQQALGQGPQFIFQYYEEEERQRGNFPDRFSGHQFPNYSSELNVNALLLGDSALYLCASSLLDSPDQPQHFGDGTRLSIL.

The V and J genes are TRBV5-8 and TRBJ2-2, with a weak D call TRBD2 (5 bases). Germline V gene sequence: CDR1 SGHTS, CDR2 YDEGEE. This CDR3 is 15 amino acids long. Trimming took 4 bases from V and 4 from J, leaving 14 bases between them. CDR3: CASSDLGGPTGELFF. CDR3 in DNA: TGTGCCAGCAGCGACCTTGGAGGTCCCACCGGGGAGCTGTTTTTT.

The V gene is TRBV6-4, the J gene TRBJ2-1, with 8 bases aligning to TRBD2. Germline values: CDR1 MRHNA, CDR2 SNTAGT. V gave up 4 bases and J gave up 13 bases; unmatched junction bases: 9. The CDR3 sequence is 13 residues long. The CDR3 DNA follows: TGTGCCAGCAGTGTTCTGGGTAGCGGGAAACAGTTCTTC. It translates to CASSVLGSGKQFF.

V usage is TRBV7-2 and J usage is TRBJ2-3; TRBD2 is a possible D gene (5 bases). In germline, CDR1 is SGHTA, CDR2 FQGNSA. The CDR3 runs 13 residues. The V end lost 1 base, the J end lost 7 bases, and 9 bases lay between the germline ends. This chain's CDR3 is CASSLDGENTQYF. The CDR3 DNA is TGTGCCAGCAGCTTAGATGGGGAGAATACGCAGTATTTT.

In nucleotides, the CDR3 is TGTGCCAGCAGTCCACGGACAGTTATAGCAGATACGCAGTATTTT. Its protein product is CASSPRTVIADTQYF. This chain connects TRBV28 to TRBJ2-3; tentatively, D is TRBD1 (6 bases). The CDR3 loop spans 15 amino acids. The V gene's germline CDR1 is MDHEN and CDR2 SYDVKM. The V end lost 5 bases, the J end lost 4 bases, and 16 bases lay between the germline ends.

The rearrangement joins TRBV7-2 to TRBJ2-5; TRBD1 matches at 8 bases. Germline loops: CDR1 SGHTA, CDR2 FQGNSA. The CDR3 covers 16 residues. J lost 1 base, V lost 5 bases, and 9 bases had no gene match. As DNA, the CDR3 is TGTGCCAGCAGCCTACGACAGGGGACTTTCCAAGAGACCCAGTACTTC. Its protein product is CASSLRQGTFQETQYF.

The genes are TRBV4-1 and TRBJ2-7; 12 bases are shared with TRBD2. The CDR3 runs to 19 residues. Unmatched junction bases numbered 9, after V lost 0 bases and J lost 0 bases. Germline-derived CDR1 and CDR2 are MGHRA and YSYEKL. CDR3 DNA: TGCGCCAGCAGCCAAGATGGACTAGCGGGATTAGGTGGCTCCTACGAGCAGTACTTC. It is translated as CASSQDGLAGLGGSYEQYF.

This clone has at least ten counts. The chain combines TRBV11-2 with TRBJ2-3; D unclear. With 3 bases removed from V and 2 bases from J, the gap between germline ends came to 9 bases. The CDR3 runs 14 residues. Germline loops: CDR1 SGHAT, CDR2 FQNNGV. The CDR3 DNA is TGTGCCAGCAGCTTGGATGTTCACACAGATACGCAGTATTTT. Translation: CASSLDVHTDTQYF.

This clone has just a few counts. CDR3 bases: TGTGCCAGCTCACTGACCCTAGATACGCAGTATTTT. It encodes CASSLTLDTQYF. V usage is TRBV18 and J usage is TRBJ2-3; no clear D gene. This CDR3 has 12 residues. Germline CDR1 reads KGHSH; CDR2 reads LQKENI. The V and J ends lost 4 bases and 5 bases respectively, with 7 bases between them.

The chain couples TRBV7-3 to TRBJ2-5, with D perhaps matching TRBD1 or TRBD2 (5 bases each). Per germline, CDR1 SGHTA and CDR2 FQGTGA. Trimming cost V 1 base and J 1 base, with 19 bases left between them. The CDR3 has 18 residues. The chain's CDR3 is CASSLKGRGHISQETQYF. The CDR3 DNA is TGTGCCAGCAGCTTAAAGGGCCGGGGCCACATCAGCCAAGAGACCCAGTACTTC. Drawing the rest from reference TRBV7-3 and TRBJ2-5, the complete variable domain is GAGVSQTPSNKVTEKGKYVELRCDPISGHTALYWYRQSLGQGPEFLIYFQGTGAADDSGLPNDRFFAVRPEGSVSTLKIQRTERGDSAVYLCASSLKGRGHISQETQYFGPGTRLLVL.

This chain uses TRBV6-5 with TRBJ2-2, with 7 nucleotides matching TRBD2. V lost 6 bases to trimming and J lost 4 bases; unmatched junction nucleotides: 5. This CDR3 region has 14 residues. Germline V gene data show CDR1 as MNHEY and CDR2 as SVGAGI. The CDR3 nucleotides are TGTGCCAGCAGGGTAGCGGGTAGCACCGGGGAGCTGTTTTTT. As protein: CASRVAGSTGELFF.

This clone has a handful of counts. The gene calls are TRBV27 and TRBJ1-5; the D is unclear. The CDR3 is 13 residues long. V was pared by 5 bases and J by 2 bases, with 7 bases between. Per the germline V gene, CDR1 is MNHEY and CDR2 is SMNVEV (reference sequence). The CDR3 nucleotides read TGTGCCAGCAGTCGAGTTGGCAATCAGCCCCAGCATTTT. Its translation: CASSRVGNQPQHF.

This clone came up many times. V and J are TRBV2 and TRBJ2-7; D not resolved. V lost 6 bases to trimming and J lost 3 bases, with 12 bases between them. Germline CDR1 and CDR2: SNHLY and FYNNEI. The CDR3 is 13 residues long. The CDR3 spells CASSDKPHYEQYF. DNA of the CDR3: TGTGCCAGCAGCGACAAACCCCACTACGAGCAGTACTTC.

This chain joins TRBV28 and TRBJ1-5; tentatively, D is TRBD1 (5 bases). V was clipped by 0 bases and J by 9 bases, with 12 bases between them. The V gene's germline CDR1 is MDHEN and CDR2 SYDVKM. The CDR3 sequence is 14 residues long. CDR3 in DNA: TGTGCCAGCAGTTTATGGGACCAGAGGGGGCCCCAGCATTTT. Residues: CASSLWDQRGPQHF.

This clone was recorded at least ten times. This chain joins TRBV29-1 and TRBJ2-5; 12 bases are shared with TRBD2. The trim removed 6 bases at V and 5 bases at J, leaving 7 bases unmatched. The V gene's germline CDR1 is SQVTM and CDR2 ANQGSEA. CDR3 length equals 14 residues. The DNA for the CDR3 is TGCAGCGTAGTGACTAGCGGGAGAGGGGAGACCCAGTACTTC. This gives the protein CSVVTSGRGETQYF. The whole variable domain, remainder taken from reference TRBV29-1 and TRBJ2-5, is SAVISQKPSRDICQRGTSLTIQCQVDSQVTMMFWYRQQPGQSLTLIATANQGSEATYESGFVIDKFPISRPNLTFSTLTVSNMSPEDSSIYLCSVVTSGRGETQYFGPGTRLLVL.

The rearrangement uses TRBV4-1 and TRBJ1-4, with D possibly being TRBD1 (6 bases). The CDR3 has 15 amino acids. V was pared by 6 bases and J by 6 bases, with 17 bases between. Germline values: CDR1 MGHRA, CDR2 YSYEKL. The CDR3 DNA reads TGCGCCAGCAGTCAACCACAGGGTATGGATGAAAAACTGTTTTTT. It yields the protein CASSQPQGMDEKLFF.

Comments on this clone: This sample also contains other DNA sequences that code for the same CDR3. In DNA form, the CDR3 reads TGTGCCAGCAGCTCGACAGGATCCACCTACGAGCAGTACTTC. Its protein is CASSSTGSTYEQYF. V and J are TRBV7-9 and TRBJ2-7; D is perhaps TRBD1 (6 bases). Trimming pared 4 bases from V and 2 bases from J, leaving 12 bases between. Germline V CDR1 and CDR2: SEHNR, FQNEAQ (reference sequence). The CDR3 covers 14 residues.

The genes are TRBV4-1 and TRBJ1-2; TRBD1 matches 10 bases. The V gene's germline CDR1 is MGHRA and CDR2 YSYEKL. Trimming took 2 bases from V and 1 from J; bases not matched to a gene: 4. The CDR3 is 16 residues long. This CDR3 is CASSQLTGGNNYGYTF. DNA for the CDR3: TGCGCCAGCAGCCAATTGACAGGGGGCAATAACTATGGCTACACCTTC.

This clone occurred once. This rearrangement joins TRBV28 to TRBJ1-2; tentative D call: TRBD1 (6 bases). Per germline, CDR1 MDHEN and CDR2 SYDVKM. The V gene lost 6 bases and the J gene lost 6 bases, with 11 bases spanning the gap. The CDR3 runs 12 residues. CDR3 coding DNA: TGTGCCAGCAGGGACTACAGGGATGGCTACACCTTC. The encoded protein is CASRDYRDGYTF.